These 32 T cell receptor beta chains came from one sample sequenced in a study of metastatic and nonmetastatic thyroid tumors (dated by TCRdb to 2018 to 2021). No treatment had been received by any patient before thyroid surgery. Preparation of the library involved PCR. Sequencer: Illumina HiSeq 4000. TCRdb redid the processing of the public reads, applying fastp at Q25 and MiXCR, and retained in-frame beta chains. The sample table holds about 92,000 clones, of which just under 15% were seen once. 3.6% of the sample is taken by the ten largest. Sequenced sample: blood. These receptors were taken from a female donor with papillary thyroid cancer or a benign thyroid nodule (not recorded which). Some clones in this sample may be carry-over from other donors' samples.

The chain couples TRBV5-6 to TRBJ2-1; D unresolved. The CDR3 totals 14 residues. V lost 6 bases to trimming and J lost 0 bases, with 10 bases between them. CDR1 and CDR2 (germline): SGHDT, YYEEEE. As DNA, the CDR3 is TGTGCCAGCAACTCTGTAAGCTCCTACAATGAGCAGTTCTTC. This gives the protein CASNSVSSYNEQFF.

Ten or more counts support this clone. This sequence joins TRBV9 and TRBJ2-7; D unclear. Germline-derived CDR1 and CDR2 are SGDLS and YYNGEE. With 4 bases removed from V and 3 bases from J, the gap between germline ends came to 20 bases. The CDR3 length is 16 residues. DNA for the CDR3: TGTGCCAGCAGCCCAGAGATCGGAGACATTTACTACGAGCAGTACTTC. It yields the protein CASSPEIGDIYYEQYF.

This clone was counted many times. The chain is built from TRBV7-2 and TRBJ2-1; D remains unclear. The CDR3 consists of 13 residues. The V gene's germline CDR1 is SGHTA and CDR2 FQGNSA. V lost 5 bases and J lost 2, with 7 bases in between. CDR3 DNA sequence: TGTGCCAGCAGCCGCACGGCCTACAATGAGCAGTTCTTC. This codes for CASSRTAYNEQFF.

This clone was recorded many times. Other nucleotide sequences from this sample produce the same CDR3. CDR3 bases: TGTGCCTGGAGTAACCAGTGGGAGAACACTGAAGCTTTCTTT. Protein: CAWSNQWENTEAFF. The chain uses TRBV30 and TRBJ1-1; D remains ambiguous. The germline V gene has CDR1 GTSNPN and CDR2 SVGIG (reference sequence). Trimming left V 2 bases short and J 1 base short, with 11 bases between. CDR3 length: 14 residues.

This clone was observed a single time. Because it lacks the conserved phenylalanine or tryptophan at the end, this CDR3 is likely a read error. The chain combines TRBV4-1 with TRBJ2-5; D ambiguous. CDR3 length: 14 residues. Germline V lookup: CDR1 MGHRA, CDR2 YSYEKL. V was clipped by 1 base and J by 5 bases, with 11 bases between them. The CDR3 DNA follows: TGCGCCAGCAGCCAAGTCGGGTTGGAGGAGACCCAGTACCTC. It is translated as CASSQVGLEETQYL.

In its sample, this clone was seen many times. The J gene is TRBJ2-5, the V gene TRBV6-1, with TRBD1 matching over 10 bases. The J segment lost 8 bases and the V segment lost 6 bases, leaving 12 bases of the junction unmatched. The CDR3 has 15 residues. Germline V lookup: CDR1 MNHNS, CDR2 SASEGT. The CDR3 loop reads CASRGIGTGVGTQYF. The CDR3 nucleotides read TGTGCCAGCAGGGGGATTGGGACAGGGGTTGGAACCCAGTACTTC.

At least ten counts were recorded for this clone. The CDR3 loop reads CASSYTPGGTTYEQYF. The CDR3, as DNA: TGTGCCAGCAGTTACACCCCGGGGGGGACTACCTACGAGCAGTACTTC. The rearrangement links TRBV6-5 to TRBJ2-7, with 8 bases aligning to TRBD2. CDR3 size: 16 residues. Germline V gene data show CDR1 as MNHEY and CDR2 as SVGAGI. Unmatched junction bases numbered 8, after V lost 2 bases and J lost 2 bases.

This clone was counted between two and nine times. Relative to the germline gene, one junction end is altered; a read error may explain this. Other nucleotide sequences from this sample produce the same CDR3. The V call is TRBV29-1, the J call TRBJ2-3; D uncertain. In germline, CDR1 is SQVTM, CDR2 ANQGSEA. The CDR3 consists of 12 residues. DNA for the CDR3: TGCAGCGTTCTGAGGCCCCCAGATACACAGTATTTT. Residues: CSVLRPPDTQYF.

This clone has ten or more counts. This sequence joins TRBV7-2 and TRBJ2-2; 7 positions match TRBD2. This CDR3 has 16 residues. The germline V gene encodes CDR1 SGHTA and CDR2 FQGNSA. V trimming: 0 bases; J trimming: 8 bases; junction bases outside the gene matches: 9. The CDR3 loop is CASSLAPRGVAGELFF. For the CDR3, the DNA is TGTGCCAGCAGCTTAGCTCCCCGGGGGGTAGCGGGGGAGCTGTTTTTT.

Written as DNA, the CDR3 is TGTGCCAGTAGTATGACTACGGTCTACCGACCGTTATTCGGTACGCAGTATTTT. Its protein product is CASSMTTVYRPLFGTQYF. The chain combines TRBV19 with TRBJ2-3, with D possibly matching TRBD2 (5 bases). CDR1 is LNHDA, CDR2 SQIVND, per germline (reference sequence). With 3 bases removed from V and 8 bases from J, the gap between germline ends came to 27 bases. The CDR3 is made up of 18 amino acids.

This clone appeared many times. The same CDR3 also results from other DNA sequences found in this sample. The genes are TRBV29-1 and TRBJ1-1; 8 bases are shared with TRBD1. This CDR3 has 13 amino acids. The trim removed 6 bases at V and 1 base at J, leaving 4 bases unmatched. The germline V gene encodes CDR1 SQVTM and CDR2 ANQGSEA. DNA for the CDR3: TGCAGCGTGGACAGGGCTGAGAACACTGAAGCTTTCTTT. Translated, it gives CSVDRAENTEAFF.

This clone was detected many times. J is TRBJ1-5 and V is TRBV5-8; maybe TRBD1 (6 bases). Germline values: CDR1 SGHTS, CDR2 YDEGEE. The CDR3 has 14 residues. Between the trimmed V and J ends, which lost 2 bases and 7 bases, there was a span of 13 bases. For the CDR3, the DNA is TGTGCCAGCAGCTTCGGACAGTCTATGCAGCCCCAGCATTTT. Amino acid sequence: CASSFGQSMQPQHF.

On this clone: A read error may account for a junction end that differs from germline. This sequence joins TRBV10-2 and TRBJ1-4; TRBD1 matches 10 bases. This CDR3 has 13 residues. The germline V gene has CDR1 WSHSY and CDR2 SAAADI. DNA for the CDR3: TGCGCCAGCATTGAGTCGGGACAGGGGTATCTGTTTTTT. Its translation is CASIESGQGYLFF.

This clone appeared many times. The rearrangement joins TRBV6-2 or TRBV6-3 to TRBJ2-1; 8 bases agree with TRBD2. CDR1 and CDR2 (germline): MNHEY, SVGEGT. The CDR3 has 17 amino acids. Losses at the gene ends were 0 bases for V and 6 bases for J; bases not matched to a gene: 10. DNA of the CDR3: TGTGCCAGCAGTTACTCCTCTACAGGACTAGCAAGCAATGAGCAGTTCTTC. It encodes CASSYSSTGLASNEQFF.

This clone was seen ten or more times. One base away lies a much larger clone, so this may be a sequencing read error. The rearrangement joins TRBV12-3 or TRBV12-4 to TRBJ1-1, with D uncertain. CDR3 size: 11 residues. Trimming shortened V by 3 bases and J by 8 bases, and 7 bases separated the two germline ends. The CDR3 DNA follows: TGTGCCAGCAGTTTTAGGTGCGAAGCTTTCTTT. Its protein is CASSFRCEAFF.

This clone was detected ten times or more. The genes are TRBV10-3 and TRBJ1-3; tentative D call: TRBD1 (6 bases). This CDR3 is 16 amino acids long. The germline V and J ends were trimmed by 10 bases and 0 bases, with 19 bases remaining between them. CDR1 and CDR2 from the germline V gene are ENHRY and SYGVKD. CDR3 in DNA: TGTGCCAGCAGAGGGGGTTCAGTTTTCTCTGGAAACACCATATATTTT. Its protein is CASRGGSVFSGNTIYF.

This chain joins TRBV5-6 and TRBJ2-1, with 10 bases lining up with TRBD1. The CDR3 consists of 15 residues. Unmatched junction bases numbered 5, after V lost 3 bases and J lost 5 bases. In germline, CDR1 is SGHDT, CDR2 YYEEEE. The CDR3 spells CASSSPGTGDNEQFF. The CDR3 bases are TGTGCCAGCAGCTCCCCCGGGACAGGGGACAATGAGCAGTTCTTC.

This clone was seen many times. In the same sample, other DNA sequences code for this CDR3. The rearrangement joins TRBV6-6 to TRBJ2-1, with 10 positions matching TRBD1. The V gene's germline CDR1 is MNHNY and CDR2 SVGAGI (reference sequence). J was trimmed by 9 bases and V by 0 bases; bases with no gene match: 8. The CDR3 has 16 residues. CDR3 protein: CASSYSSGTGVGEQFF. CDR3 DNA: TGTGCCAGCAGTTACTCCTCCGGGACAGGGGTGGGTGAGCAGTTCTTC.

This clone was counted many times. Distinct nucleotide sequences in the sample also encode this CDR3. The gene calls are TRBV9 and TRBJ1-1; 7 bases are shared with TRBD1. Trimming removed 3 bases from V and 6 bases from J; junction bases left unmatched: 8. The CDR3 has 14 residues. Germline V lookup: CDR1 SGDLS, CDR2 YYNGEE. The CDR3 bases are TGTGCCAGCAGCGCCTACAGGGGAGGGGCTGAAGCTTTCTTT. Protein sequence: CASSAYRGGAEAFF.

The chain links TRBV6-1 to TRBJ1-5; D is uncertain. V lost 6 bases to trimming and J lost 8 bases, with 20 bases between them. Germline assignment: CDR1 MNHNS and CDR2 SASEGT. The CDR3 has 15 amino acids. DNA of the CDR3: TGTGCCAGCAGCCCGACCACGTTGGGAAATGAGCCCCAGCATTTT. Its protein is CASSPTTLGNEPQHF.

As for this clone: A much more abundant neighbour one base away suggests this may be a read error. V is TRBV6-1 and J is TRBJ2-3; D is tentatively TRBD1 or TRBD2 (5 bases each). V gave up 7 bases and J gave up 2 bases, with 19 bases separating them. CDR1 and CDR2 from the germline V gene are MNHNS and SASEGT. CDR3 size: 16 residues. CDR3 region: CASTNKGRLITDTQYF. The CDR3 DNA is TGTGCCAGCACCAACAAGGGACGACTAATCACAGATACGCAGTATTTT.

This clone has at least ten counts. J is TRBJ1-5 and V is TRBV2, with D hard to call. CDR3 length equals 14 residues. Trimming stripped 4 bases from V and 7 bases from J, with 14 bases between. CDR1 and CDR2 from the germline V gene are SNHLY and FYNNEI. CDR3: CASSVRAVGQPQHF. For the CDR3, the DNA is TGTGCCAGCAGTGTTCGGGCAGTGGGCCAGCCCCAGCATTTT.

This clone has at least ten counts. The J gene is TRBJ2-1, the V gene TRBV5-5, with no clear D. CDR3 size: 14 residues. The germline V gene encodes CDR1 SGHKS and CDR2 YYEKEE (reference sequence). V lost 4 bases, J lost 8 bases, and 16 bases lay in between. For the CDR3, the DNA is TGTGCCAGCAGCCCACGGTGGGTAGGCGATGAGCAGTTCTTC. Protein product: CASSPRWVGDEQFF.

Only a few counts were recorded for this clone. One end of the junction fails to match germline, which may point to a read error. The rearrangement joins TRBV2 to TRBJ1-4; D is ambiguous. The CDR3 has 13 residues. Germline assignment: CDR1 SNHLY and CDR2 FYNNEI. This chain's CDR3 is CDSRSKGSEKLFF. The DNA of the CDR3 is TGTGACAGCAGGAGCAAAGGGAGCGAAAAACTGTTTTTT. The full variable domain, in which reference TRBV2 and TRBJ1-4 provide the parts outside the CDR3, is EPEVTQTPSHQVTQMGQEVILRCVPISNHLYFYWYRQILGQKVEFLVSFYNNEISEKSEIFDDQFSVERPDGSNFTLKIRSTKLEDSAMYFCDSRSKGSEKLFFGSGTQLSVL.

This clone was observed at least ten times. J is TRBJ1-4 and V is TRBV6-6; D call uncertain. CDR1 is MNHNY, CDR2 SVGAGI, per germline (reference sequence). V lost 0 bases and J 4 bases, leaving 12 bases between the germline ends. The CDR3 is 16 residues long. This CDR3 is CASSYSWAPLNEKLFF. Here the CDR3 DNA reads TGTGCCAGCAGTTACTCGTGGGCCCCACTTAATGAAAAACTGTTTTTT.

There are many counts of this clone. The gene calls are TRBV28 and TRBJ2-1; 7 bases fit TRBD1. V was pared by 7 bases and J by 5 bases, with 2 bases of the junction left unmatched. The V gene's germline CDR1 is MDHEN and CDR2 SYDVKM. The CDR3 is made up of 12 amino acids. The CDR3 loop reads CASMDRNNEQFF. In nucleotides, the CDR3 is TGTGCCAGCATGGACAGGAACAATGAGCAGTTCTTC.

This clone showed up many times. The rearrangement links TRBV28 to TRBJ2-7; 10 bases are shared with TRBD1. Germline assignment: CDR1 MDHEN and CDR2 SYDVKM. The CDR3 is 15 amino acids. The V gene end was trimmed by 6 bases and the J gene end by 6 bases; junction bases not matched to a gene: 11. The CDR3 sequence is CASRGGTGVPGEQYF. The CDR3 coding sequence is TGTGCCAGCAGGGGCGGGACAGGGGTCCCGGGCGAGCAGTACTTC.

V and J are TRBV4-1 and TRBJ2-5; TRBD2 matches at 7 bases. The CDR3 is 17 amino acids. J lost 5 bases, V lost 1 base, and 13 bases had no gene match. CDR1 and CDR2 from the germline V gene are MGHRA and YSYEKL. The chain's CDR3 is CASSQVGTGGWSETQYF. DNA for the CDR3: TGCGCCAGCAGCCAAGTCGGGACGGGGGGATGGTCGGAGACCCAGTACTTC.

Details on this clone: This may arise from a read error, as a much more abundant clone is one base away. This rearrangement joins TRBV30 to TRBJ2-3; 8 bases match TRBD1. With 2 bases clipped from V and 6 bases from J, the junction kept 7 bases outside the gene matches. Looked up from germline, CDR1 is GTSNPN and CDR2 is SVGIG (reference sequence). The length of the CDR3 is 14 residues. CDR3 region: CAWSTGGMLDTQYF. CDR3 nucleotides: TGTGCCTGGAGTACAGGGGGGATGTTGGATACGCAGTATTTT.

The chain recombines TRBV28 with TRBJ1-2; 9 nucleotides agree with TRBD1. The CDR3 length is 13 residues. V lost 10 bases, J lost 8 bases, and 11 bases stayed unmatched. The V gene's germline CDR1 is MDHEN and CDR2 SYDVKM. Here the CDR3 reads CATRSGTGNGYTF. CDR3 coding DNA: TGTGCCACCAGATCCGGGACAGGGAACGGCTACACCTTC.

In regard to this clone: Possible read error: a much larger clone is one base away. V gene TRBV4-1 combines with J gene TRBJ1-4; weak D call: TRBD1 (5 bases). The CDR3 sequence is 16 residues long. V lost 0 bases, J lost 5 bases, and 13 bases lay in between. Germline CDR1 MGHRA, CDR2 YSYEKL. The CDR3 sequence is CASSQDPWTWNEKLFF. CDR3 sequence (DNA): TGCGCCAGCAGCCAAGATCCTTGGACATGGAATGAAAAACTGTTTTTT.

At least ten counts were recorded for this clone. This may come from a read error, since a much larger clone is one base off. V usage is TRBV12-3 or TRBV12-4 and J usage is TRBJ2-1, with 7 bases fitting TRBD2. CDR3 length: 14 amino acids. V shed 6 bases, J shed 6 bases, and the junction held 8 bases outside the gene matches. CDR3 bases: TGTGCCAGCAGCCAGGGAGGGGCATGCAATGAGCAGTTCTTC. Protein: CASSQGGACNEQFF.